Listed here are 12 T cell receptor beta chains from one sample, sequenced in a study of blood T cell repertoires in COVID-19. Using immunoSEQ multiplex PCR, the repertoire was profiled, and TCRdb retains in-frame clones only, with some absent. The sample gives approximately 210,000 clones, 92% of which show up once; roughly 1.2% is in the top ten. Sequences were obtained from peripheral blood. These receptors all stem from a man aged 25 to 40 with acute or convalescent COVID-19.

The chain uses TRBV3-1 (or the pseudogene TRBV3-2) and TRBJ1-6; D not certain. The CDR3 sequence is 13 residues long. From germline, CDR1 is LGHDT and CDR2 YNNKEL (reference sequence). V shed 3 bases and J shed 8 bases, with 8 bases lying between them. CDR3 DNA sequence: TGTGCCAGCAGCCATCTAGGAGATTCACCCCTCCACTTT. Its protein product is CASSHLGDSPLHF.

V is TRBV3-1 (or the pseudogene TRBV3-2) and J is TRBJ1-5; the D gene is possibly TRBD1 (5 bases). Looked up from germline, CDR1 is LGHDT and CDR2 is YNNKEL (reference sequence). V gave up 3 bases and J gave up 6 bases, with 18 bases separating them. The CDR3 has 16 amino acids. The CDR3 protein is CASSQGGGFVGQPQHF. In DNA form, the CDR3 reads TGTGCCAGCAGCCAGGGCGGGGGGTTTGTAGGTCAGCCCCAGCATTTT.

This sequence joins TRBV5-1 and TRBJ2-1; D possibly corresponds to TRBD2 (6 bases). Germline values: CDR1 SGHRS, CDR2 YFSETQ. The CDR3 is 16 amino acids. Trimming removed 1 base from V and 4 bases from J, with 15 bases in between. The CDR3: CASSLRASEGYNEQFF. DNA of the CDR3: TGCGCCAGCAGCTTGAGGGCTAGCGAGGGATACAATGAGCAGTTCTTC.

This sequence joins TRBV2 and TRBJ1-6, with 7 bases aligning to TRBD1. The germline V gene encodes CDR1 SNHLY and CDR2 FYNNEI. There are 16 residues in the CDR3. V was pared by 5 bases and J by 9 bases, with 13 bases of the junction left unmatched. CDR3 region: CASSKDGTASGSPLHF. DNA for the CDR3: TGTGCCAGCAGTAAAGACGGGACAGCAAGCGGTTCACCCCTCCACTTT. Looking up the rest from reference TRBV2 and TRBJ1-6 gives the full variable domain: EPEVTQTPSHQVTQMGQEVILRCVPISNHLYFYWYRQILGQKVEFLVSFYNNEISEKSEIFDDQFSVERPDGSNFTLKIRSTKLEDSAMYFCASSKDGTASGSPLHFGNGTRLTVT.

The chain carries TRBV19 and TRBJ2-1; 9 bases line up with TRBD2. The trim removed 3 bases at V and 7 bases at J, leaving 7 bases unmatched. Germline V gene lookup returns CDR1 LNHDA and CDR2 SQIVND (reference sequence). The CDR3 runs 15 residues. The CDR3 is CASSMASGARNEQFF. The DNA of the CDR3 is TGTGCCAGTAGTATGGCTAGCGGGGCGAGGAATGAGCAGTTCTTC.

In DNA form, the CDR3 reads TGTGCCAGCAGCGCCGGACTAGCGGGCTACGAGCAGTACTTC. Its protein product is CASSAGLAGYEQYF. V is TRBV7-9 and J is TRBJ2-7; TRBD2 aligns across 11 bases. Trimming cost V 5 bases and J 3 bases; bases outside gene matches: 3. Per the germline V gene, CDR1 is SEHNR and CDR2 is FQNEAQ (reference sequence). The CDR3 runs to 14 residues.

The chain links TRBV6-5 to TRBJ2-1; 10 nucleotides line up with TRBD2. The J segment lost 11 bases and the V segment lost 7 bases, leaving 14 bases of the junction unmatched. CDR1 and CDR2 from the germline V gene are MNHEY and SVGAGI. The CDR3 sequence is 15 residues long. The CDR3 spells CASTTHQMGLAKQFF. DNA of the CDR3: TGTGCCAGCACTACACACCAAATGGGACTAGCGAAGCAGTTCTTC.

The V call is TRBV5-1, the J call TRBJ1-4, with D unresolved. CDR3 length equals 15 residues. Trimming removed 4 bases at V and 8 bases at J, with 18 bases between. Germline V gene data show CDR1 as SGHRS and CDR2 as YFSETQ. CDR3 region: CASSPARGVEEKLFF. The CDR3 nucleotides are TGCGCCAGCAGCCCCGCCCGGGGTGTTGAGGAAAAACTGTTTTTT. The variable domain in full, with the rest retrieved from reference TRBV5-1 and TRBJ1-4, is KAGVTQTPRYLIKTRGQQVTLSCSPISGHRSVSWYQQTPGQGLQFLFEYFSETQRNKGNFPGRFSGRQFSNSRSEMNVSTLELGDSALYLCASSPARGVEEKLFFGSGTQLSVL.

The chain uses TRBV2 and TRBJ2-7, with a possible D match to TRBD2 (6 bases). V lost 8 bases to trimming and J lost 2 bases, with 13 bases between them. This CDR3 has 13 amino acids. The germline V gene has CDR1 SNHLY and CDR2 FYNNEI. CDR3 residues: CASVSSDPYEQYF. CDR3 in DNA: TGTGCCAGCGTTTCTAGCGACCCCTACGAGCAGTACTTC.

A single count supports this clone. V is TRBV4-2 and J is TRBJ2-1; 7 bases map to TRBD2. Germline loops: CDR1 LGHNA, CDR2 YNFKEQ. The CDR3 spans 15 residues. Unmatched junction bases numbered 8, after V lost 7 bases and J lost 2 bases. Here the CDR3 reads CASTSSGTAYNEQFF. The DNA for the CDR3 is TGTGCCAGCACCTCAAGCGGGACTGCCTACAATGAGCAGTTCTTC.

The chain carries TRBV10-3 and TRBJ1-4; tentatively, D is TRBD1 (6 bases). The germline gives CDR1 ENHRY, CDR2 SYGVKD. The CDR3 length is 14 residues. The germline V and J ends were trimmed by 10 bases and 7 bases, with 19 bases remaining between them. This CDR3 reads CATQQQGVGEKLFF. CDR3 bases: TGTGCCACCCAACAACAGGGAGTTGGTGAAAAACTGTTTTTT.

This clone was detected once. This chain uses TRBV5-1 with TRBJ2-3, with 7 bases matching TRBD2. J was trimmed by 0 bases and V by 4 bases; bases with no gene match: 2. CDR1 is SGHRS, CDR2 YFSETQ, per germline. This CDR3 spans 14 amino acids. Here the CDR3 reads CASSKGLSTDTQYF. The DNA of the CDR3 is TGCGCCAGCAGCAAGGGACTAAGCACAGATACGCAGTATTTT.